These T cell receptor beta chains were read from a single sample in a study of response to subunit inactivated influenza vaccine. TCRdb independently ran MiXCR on the RT-PCR reads; one entry per CDR3 protein. Among roughly 620,000 distinct CDR3 sequences listed, about 11% were seen once. The same data also went into a second study, on T cells expressing NK-cell markers.

Here the sequenced sample was PBMCs from blood, taken on the day of vaccination. Receptor source: a man between 50 and 59 years old who received an inactivated influenza vaccine. CDR3s include the opening cysteine and the closing phenylalanine or tryptophan. The order of the fields is J gene, clone size, V gene, D gene, CDR3 DNA, CDR3 protein. The D gene is left open where the match is weak. Clone size, where shown, is once, few, many, or a class for clones that have expanded.

J gene: TRBJ2-1
clone size: many
V gene: TRBV12-3/TRBV12-4
D gene: .
CDR3 DNA: TGTGCCAGCAGTTTCCCCCACAGGGACAATGAGCAGTTCTTC
CDR3 protein: CASSFPHRDNEQFF

J gene: TRBJ2-1
clone size: once
V gene: TRBV3-1
D gene: .
CDR3 DNA: TGTGCCAGCAGCCCGCCGGGTGGGAGTACTTACACTGAGCAGTTCTTC
CDR3 protein: CASSPPGGSTYTEQFF

J gene: TRBJ2-1
clone size: .
V gene: TRBV9
D gene: .
CDR3 DNA: TGTGCCAGCAGTGAACCACGGGACTCCCCAAGTAGCTCCTACAATGAGCAGTTCTTC
CDR3 protein: CASSEPRDSPSSSYNEQFF

J gene: TRBJ2-7
clone size: .
V gene: TRBV7-9
D gene: TRBD1
CDR3 DNA: TGTGCCAGCAGCTTAGAGGACAGGGGGTCGCCCTACGAGCAGTACTTC
CDR3 protein: CASSLEDRGSPYEQYF

J gene: TRBJ2-5
clone size: few
V gene: TRBV7-2
D gene: .
CDR3 DNA: TGTGCCAGCAGCTTATATAGATCGGCCCAAGAGACCCAGTACTTC
CDR3 protein: CASSLYRSAQETQYF

J gene: TRBJ2-1
clone size: .
V gene: TRBV5-1
D gene: TRBD2
CDR3 DNA: TGCGCCAGCCGAACGACTAGCGGGATTTCCTACAATGAGCAGTTCTTC
CDR3 protein: CASRTTSGISYNEQFF

J gene: TRBJ2-4
clone size: many
V gene: TRBV2
D gene: .
CDR3 DNA: TGTGCCAGCAGTGAACTGGGGGTGAGGGCCAAAAACATTCAGTACTTC
CDR3 protein: CASSELGVRAKNIQYF

J gene: TRBJ2-3
clone size: few
V gene: TRBV7-8
D gene: .
CDR3 DNA: TGTGCCAGCAGCCAAGTAGGGGGGGCCCCTAGCACAGATACGCAGTATTTT
CDR3 protein: CASSQVGGAPSTDTQYF

J gene: TRBJ2-1
clone size: many
V gene: TRBV11-2
D gene: TRBD2
CDR3 DNA: TGTGCCAGCAGCCCCCGGGCTAGCGGGGGGGCCGGTGAGCAGTTCTTC
CDR3 protein: CASSPRASGGAGEQFF

J gene: TRBJ2-3
clone size: .
V gene: TRBV7-9
D gene: .
CDR3 DNA: TGTGCCAGCAGCTTTGCCCCCGGGACGGCAGATACGCAGTATTTT
CDR3 protein: CASSFAPGTADTQYF

J gene: TRBJ2-5
clone size: few
V gene: TRBV12-3/TRBV12-4
D gene: .
CDR3 DNA: TGTGCCAGCAGTTTCGAGGGGATCCAAGAGACCCAGTACTTC
CDR3 protein: CASSFEGIQETQYF

J gene: TRBJ2-1
clone size: .
V gene: TRBV7-2
D gene: .
CDR3 DNA: TGTGCCAGCAGCTCTACCAGACGATATAATGAGCAGTTCTTC
CDR3 protein: CASSSTRRYNEQFF

J gene: TRBJ2-5
clone size: few
V gene: TRBV10-3
D gene: TRBD2
CDR3 DNA: TGTGCCATCAGTGAGAGGGATAGCGGGGCGGGAGAGACCCAGTACTTC
CDR3 protein: CAISERDSGAGETQYF

J gene: TRBJ2-3
clone size: .
V gene: TRBV10-1
D gene: TRBD1
CDR3 DNA: TGCGCCAGCAGTGAGGGACAGGGAGTAACAGATACGCAGTATTTT
CDR3 protein: CASSEGQGVTDTQYF

J gene: TRBJ1-1
clone size: few
V gene: TRBV7-9
D gene: .
CDR3 DNA: TGTGCCAGCAGTGGGTCGGGGCTATACACTGAAGCTTTCTTT
CDR3 protein: CASSGSGLYTEAFF

J gene: TRBJ2-3
clone size: few
V gene: TRBV20-1
D gene: TRBD2
CDR3 DNA: TGCAGTGCCAAGAAAACGGGACTAGCGGGGATCACAGATACGCAGTATTTT
CDR3 protein: CSAKKTGLAGITDTQYF

J gene: TRBJ2-3
clone size: .
V gene: TRBV5-6
D gene: TRBD1
CDR3 DNA: TGTGCCAGCAGTAGACGGACAGGGGGCTACACAGATACGCAGTATTTT
CDR3 protein: CASSRRTGGYTDTQYF

J gene: TRBJ1-1
clone size: few
V gene: TRBV6-1
D gene: .
CDR3 DNA: TGCCGAACCGGGTACGCGGTGAACACTGAAGCTTTCTTT
CDR3 protein: CRTGYAVNTEAFF

J gene: TRBJ2-3
clone size: .
V gene: TRBV11-2
D gene: .
CDR3 DNA: TGTGCCAGCAGCTCCCCGAAGACAGATACGCAGTATTTT
CDR3 protein: CASSSPKTDTQYF

J gene: TRBJ2-5
clone size: many
V gene: TRBV19
D gene: TRBD2
CDR3 DNA: TGTGCCAGTAGTCGACTAGCGAAAACGGAGACCCAGTACTTC
CDR3 protein: CASSRLAKTETQYF

J gene: TRBJ2-7
clone size: few
V gene: TRBV20-1
D gene: TRBD2
CDR3 DNA: TGCAGTGCTAGACTCCTAGGGTCGGGAGGGCCTTATGAGCAGTACTTC
CDR3 protein: CSARLLGSGGPYEQYF

J gene: TRBJ1-5
clone size: .
V gene: TRBV5-5
D gene: .
CDR3 DNA: TGTGCCAGCAGCTTGTTCTCGGACCTCACGCCCCAGCATTTT
CDR3 protein: CASSLFSDLTPQHF